These T cell receptor beta chains were read from a single sample in a study of T cell responses to AZD1222 COVID-19 vaccine. Only in-frame clones appear in the TCRdb table, and some are missing; sequencing was by immunoSEQ multiplex PCR. The sample shows over 150,000 clones, around nine tenths of them seen only once. Sequenced material: peripheral blood, taken on day 0 of AZD1222 vaccination. The receptor source for this set is an adult in good health. CDR3s include the opening cysteine and the closing phenylalanine or tryptophan. A D gene is named only where the DNA matches it firmly. Clone size is stated in some rows and not others, as once, few, many or a class when expanded.

J gene	D gene	V gene	clone size	CDR3 protein	CDR3 DNA
TRBJ2-7	TRBD1	TRBV29-1	.	CSVEWDRGTLF	TGCAGCGTTGAATGGGACAGGGGGACCCTCTTC
TRBJ1-2	.	TRBV11-2	.	CASSSRDAAYGYTF	TGTGCCAGCAGCTCCCGAGACGCAGCCTATGGCTACACCTTC
TRBJ2-6	.	TRBV5-1	.	CASSLATGSGANVLTF	TGCGCCAGCAGCTTGGCCACGGGCTCTGGGGCCAACGTCCTGACTTTC
TRBJ2-2	TRBD1	TRBV6-6	.	CASSYSRRQGAGELFF	TGTGCCAGCAGTTACTCGAGGCGACAGGGGGCCGGGGAGCTGTTTTTT
TRBJ2-3	TRBD1	TRBV27	.	CASRTTGGTDTQYF	TGTGCCAGCAGAACGACAGGGGGCACAGATACGCAGTATTTT
TRBJ1-2	TRBD1	TRBV6-5	.	CASREGTAYGYTF	TGTGCCAGCAGAGAGGGGACAGCCTATGGCTACACCTTC
TRBJ1-2	.	TRBV27	.	CASSFAAAANYGYTF	TGTGCCAGCAGTTTTGCGGCAGCAGCTAACTATGGCTACACCTTC
TRBJ2-3	TRBD2	TRBV6-2/TRBV6-3	.	CASSYSAGRTDTQYF	TGTGCCAGCAGTTACTCAGCGGGGAGAACAGATACGCAGTATTTT
TRBJ1-6	.	TRBV5-5	.	CASSEGFSGGSPLHF	TGTGCCAGCAGCGAGGGTTTTTCCGGGGGTTCACCCCTCCACTTT
TRBJ1-6	TRBD1	TRBV27	.	CASSSLPGTGNSPLHF	TGTGCCAGCAGTTCACTTCCGGGGACAGGCAATTCACCCCTCCACTTT
TRBJ2-3	.	TRBV19	.	CASTPKGLSTDTQYF	TGTGCCAGTACCCCTAAGGGCCTCAGCACAGATACGCAGTATTTT
TRBJ2-7	TRBD1	TRBV7-6	once	CASSPTRTGYEQYF	TGTGCCAGCAGCCCGACCAGGACAGGTTACGAGCAGTACTTC